A selection of T cell receptor beta chains follows, all from one sample in a study of blood T cell repertoires in COVID-19. This table comes from immunoSEQ multiplex PCR, and its TCRdb copy is limited to in-frame clones, with some not included. Seen here are some 130,000 clones, approximately 80% observed once, and the top ten hold less than 7.5%. What was sequenced was PBMCs or T cells enriched from blood (not recorded which). The receptors were gathered from a woman aged 50 to 60 who had recovered from COVID-19. The CDR3 runs from the conserved cysteine through the conserved F or W. D genes are given only for firm matches. Size values are once, few and many counts, or a class for expanded clones, and some rows have none.

d_gene | j_gene | abundance | v_gene | CDR3aa | CDR3nt
NA | TRBJ2-7 | few | TRBV7-8 | CASSLLTYEQYF | TGTGCCAGCAGCTTATTAACCTACGAGCAGTACTTC
TRBD1 | TRBJ2-7 | once | TRBV30 | CAWSTPTGGPYEQYF | TGTGCCTGGAGTACCCCGACAGGGGGCCCCTACGAGCAGTACTTC
NA | TRBJ1-1 | NA | TRBV28 | CASPSSQGRNTEAFF | TGTGCCAGCCCCTCGAGCCAGGGGCGGAACACTGAAGCTTTCTTT
NA | TRBJ1-6 | NA | TRBV18 | CASSPLGGDNSPLHF | TGTGCCAGCTCACCACTTGGCGGAGATAATTCACCCCTCCACTTT
TRBD1 | TRBJ1-6 | NA | TRBV9 | CASSGGGAGSPLHF | TGTGCCAGCAGCGGAGGGGGCGCAGGGTCACCCCTCCACTTT
NA | TRBJ2-5 | NA | TRBV27 | CASSLSVGRGPGSETQYF | TGTGCCAGCAGTTTATCCGTTGGGCGGGGCCCCGGTTCAGAGACCCAGTACTTC
NA | TRBJ2-7 | NA | TRBV28 | CASSFGQGYEQYF | TGTGCCAGCAGTTTCGGCCAGGGTTACGAGCAGTACTTC
NA | TRBJ1-2 | few | TRBV5-8 | CASTPVSLGPWGYTF | TGTGCCAGCACTCCCGTAAGCCTAGGTCCGTGGGGCTACACCTTC
NA | TRBJ2-2 | NA | TRBV7-7 | CASSSFNTGELFF | TGTGCCAGCAGCTCCTTTAACACCGGGGAGCTGTTTTTT
NA | TRBJ2-7 | NA | TRBV3-1/TRBV3-2 | CASSHPGLAYEQYF | TGTGCCAGCAGCCATCCGGGACTCGCCTACGAGCAGTACTTC
NA | TRBJ1-1 | NA | TRBV7-9 | CASSFTQGNEAFF | TGTGCCAGCAGCTTTACCCAGGGAAATGAAGCTTTCTTT
TRBD1 | TRBJ2-2 | NA | TRBV5-1 | CASSLGPRTGATGELFF | TGCGCCAGCAGCTTGGGGCCACGGACAGGGGCCACCGGGGAGCTGTTTTTT
NA | TRBJ1-6 | many | TRBV6-5 | CASSYWTANSPLHF | TGTGCCAGCAGTTACTGGACAGCAAATTCACCCCTCCACTTT
TRBD1 | TRBJ2-7 | NA | TRBV13 | CASSLTRGQGAAYEQYF | TGTGCCAGCAGCTTGACCAGGGGACAGGGCGCAGCCTACGAGCAGTACTTC
TRBD1 | TRBJ2-7 | NA | TRBV6-5 | CASSSWTGASYEQYF | TGTGCCAGCAGTTCCTGGACAGGGGCGAGCTACGAGCAGTACTTC
NA | TRBJ1-2 | NA | TRBV6-1 | CASSGLWGQPPNYGYTF | TGTGCCAGCAGTGGCCTTTGGGGGCAACCCCCTAACTATGGCTACACCTTC
NA | TRBJ1-1 | NA | TRBV9 | CASSGPYTEAFF | TGTGCCAGCAGTGGGCCTTACACTGAAGCTTTCTTT
TRBD1 | TRBJ1-2 | few | TRBV6-1 | CASSELGTANYGYTF | TGTGCCAGCAGTGAATTGGGGACAGCTAACTATGGCTACACCTTC
TRBD1 | TRBJ1-2 | once | TRBV30 | CAWSHRLLGQINYGYTF | TGTGCCTGGAGTCATCGTTTGTTGGGACAGATTAACTATGGCTACACCTTC
NA | TRBJ2-3 | NA | TRBV27 | CASSSTGITDTQYF | TGTGCCAGCAGTTCGACGGGGATCACAGATACGCAGTATTTT
NA | TRBJ1-5 | few | TRBV12-3/TRBV12-4 | CASSQGQDQPQHF | TGTGCCAGCAGTCAGGGGCAAGATCAGCCCCAGCATTTT
TRBD2 | TRBJ2-1 | NA | TRBV5-1 | CASSPGGGLGNEQFF | TGCGCCAGCAGCCCTGGCGGGGGGCTCGGGAATGAGCAGTTCTTC
NA | TRBJ1-2 | many | TRBV7-9 | CASSLVNGYGYTF | TGTGCCAGCAGCTTAGTGAACGGCTATGGCTACACCTTC
TRBD1 | TRBJ2-6 | NA | TRBV24-1 | CATSDPKTGVHSGANVLTF | TGTGCCACCAGTGACCCAAAAACAGGGGTCCACTCTGGGGCCAACGTCCTGACTTTC
NA | TRBJ1-2 | NA | TRBV28 | CASSLGAGVYGYTF | TGTGCCAGCAGTTTAGGGGCAGGGGTATATGGCTACACCTTC
TRBD2 | TRBJ2-7 | NA | TRBV30 | CAWSVASGAGEQYF | TGTGCCTGGAGTGTTGCCAGCGGGGCTGGCGAGCAGTACTTC
NA | TRBJ1-4 | NA | TRBV28 | CASSPRSTNEKLFF | TGTGCCAGCAGCCCCCGTTCAACTAATGAAAAACTGTTTTTT
NA | TRBJ2-1 | NA | TRBV9 | CASSVEGRGENEQFF | TGTGCCAGCAGCGTAGAAGGCAGGGGAGAAAATGAGCAGTTCTTC
TRBD1 | TRBJ1-1 | NA | TRBV10-2 | CASSVDRVGNTEAFF | TGCGCCAGCAGTGTGGACAGGGTTGGGAACACTGAAGCTTTCTTT
TRBD1 | TRBJ2-7 | NA | TRBV28 | CASQRGTGVGEQYF | TGTGCCAGCCAAAGAGGGACAGGGGTAGGTGAGCAGTACTTC
NA | TRBJ1-2 | NA | TRBV19 | CASSRSRGTYGYTF | TGTGCCAGTAGTAGATCAAGGGGAACCTATGGCTACACCTTC
TRBD1 | TRBJ2-2 | NA | TRBV5-1 | CASSLTGGDTGELFF | TGCGCCAGCAGCTTGACAGGGGGCGACACCGGGGAGCTGTTTTTT
TRBD2 | TRBJ2-5 | NA | TRBV7-9 | CASRPLAGGMETQYF | TGTGCCAGCAGACCACTAGCGGGGGGGATGGAGACCCAGTACTTC
TRBD1 | TRBJ1-2 | NA | TRBV7-8 | CASSTSGGWGYTF | TGTGCCAGCAGCACTTCAGGGGGTTGGGGCTACACCTTC
TRBD1 | TRBJ1-6 | few | TRBV3-1/TRBV3-2 | CASSLGTGSPLHF | TGTGCCAGCAGCCTCGGGACAGGTTCACCCCTCCACTTT
NA | TRBJ2-1 | NA | TRBV7-3 | CASSLSQYNEQFF | TGTGCCAGCAGCTTGTCCCAGTACAATGAGCAGTTCTTC
TRBD2 | TRBJ2-3 | few | TRBV5-5 | CASSLVPSGGVTDTQYF | TGTGCCAGCAGCTTGGTTCCGAGCGGGGGGGTCACAGATACGCAGTATTTT
NA | TRBJ1-6 | NA | TRBV4-1 | CASSQDPLVLSNSPLHF | TGCGCCAGCAGCCAAGATCCCTTGGTCCTGTCTAACTCACCCCTCCACTTT
NA | TRBJ2-7 | NA | TRBV5-1 | CASSSDLAPTYEQYF | TGCGCCAGCAGCTCAGATCTAGCTCCAACCTACGAGCAGTACTTC
NA | TRBJ2-5 | NA | TRBV5-4 | CASSLLGGPTETQYF | TGTGCCAGCAGCCTACTGGGGGGGCCTACAGAGACCCAGTACTTC
NA | TRBJ1-5 | once | TRBV4-1 | CASSRLQGTGSYQPQHF | TGCGCCAGCAGCCGCCTACAAGGAACAGGGTCCTATCAGCCCCAGCATTTT
NA | TRBJ1-1 | NA | TRBV2 | CASSGGKSTEAFF | TGTGCCAGCAGTGGCGGGAAGAGCACTGAAGCTTTCTTT
NA | TRBJ2-7 | NA | TRBV5-6 | CASSFVSYEQYF | TGTGCCAGCAGCTTCGTGTCGTACGAGCAGTACTTC
TRBD1 | TRBJ1-3 | NA | TRBV2 | CASSEEGALGNTIYF | TGTGCCAGCAGTGAAGAGGGGGCATTAGGAAACACCATATATTTT
NA | TRBJ2-2 | few | TRBV27 | CASSTEQGRLLNTGELFF | TGTGCCAGCAGCACTGAACAGGGCAGACTCTTGAACACCGGGGAGCTGTTTTTT
NA | TRBJ1-2 | NA | TRBV5-4 | CASSFEGLFGYTF | TGTGCCAGCAGCTTCGAGGGACTTTTTGGCTACACCTTC
NA | TRBJ2-5 | many | TRBV19 | CASRTGNQETQYF | TGTGCCAGTAGAACGGGAAACCAAGAGACCCAGTACTTC
TRBD1 | TRBJ1-6 | once | TRBV9 | CASSGGGRGQMALHF | TGTGCCAGCAGCGGAGGGGGCAGGGGGCAGATGGCCCTCCACTTT
TRBD1 | TRBJ1-6 | once | TRBV27 | CASSLWSGTGGGIPLHF | TGTGCCAGCAGTTTATGGAGCGGGACAGGGGGCGGAATACCCCTCCACTTT
NA | TRBJ2-5 | NA | TRBV5-6 | CASSSQTPYGTFQETQYF | TGTGCCAGCAGCTCACAAACCCCTTACGGGACATTCCAAGAGACCCAGTACTTC
TRBD1 | TRBJ2-5 | NA | TRBV2 | CASKEQGAEETQYF | TGTGCCAGCAAGGAACAGGGGGCGGAGGAGACCCAGTACTTC
TRBD2 | TRBJ2-1 | NA | TRBV7-3 | CASSQGLAGQQFF | TGTGCCAGCAGCCAAGGACTAGCGGGCCAGCAGTTCTTC
TRBD1 | TRBJ1-1 | NA | TRBV28 | CASRAGGWNTEAFF | TGTGCCAGCAGAGCAGGGGGTTGGAACACTGAAGCTTTCTTT
TRBD1 | TRBJ2-5 | NA | TRBV12-3/TRBV12-4 | CASSIGQVETQYF | TGTGCCAGCAGTATCGGACAGGTAGAGACCCAGTACTTC
NA | TRBJ1-5 | NA | TRBV9 | CASSVDNRNQPQHF | TGTGCCAGCAGCGTAGATAACAGGAATCAGCCCCAGCATTTT
NA | TRBJ1-3 | once | TRBV15 | CATSRGLEGSGNTIYF | TGTGCCACCAGCAGAGGACTTGAGGGCTCTGGAAACACCATATATTTT
NA | TRBJ2-2 | once | TRBV6-4 | CASSGRQAGTGELFF | TGTGCCAGCAGTGGGAGACAGGCGGGCACCGGGGAGCTGTTTTTT
TRBD1 | TRBJ1-5 | few | TRBV2 | CASGPGTGAGPSNQPQHF | TGTGCCAGCGGTCCCGGGACAGGGGCCGGCCCAAGCAATCAGCCCCAGCATTTT